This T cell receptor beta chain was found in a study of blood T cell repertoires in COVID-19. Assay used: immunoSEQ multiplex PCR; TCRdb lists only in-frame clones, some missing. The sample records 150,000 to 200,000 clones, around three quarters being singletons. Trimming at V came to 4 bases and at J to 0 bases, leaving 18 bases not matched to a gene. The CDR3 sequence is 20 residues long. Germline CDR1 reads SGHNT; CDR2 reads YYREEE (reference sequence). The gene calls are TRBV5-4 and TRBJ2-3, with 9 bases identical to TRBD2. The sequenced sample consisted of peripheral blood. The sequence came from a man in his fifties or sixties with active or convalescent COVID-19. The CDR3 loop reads CASSLKVGWGGRASTDTQYF. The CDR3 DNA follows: TGTGCCAGCAGCCTAAAAGTGGGCTGGGGCGGGAGGGCCAGCACAGATACGCAGTATTTT. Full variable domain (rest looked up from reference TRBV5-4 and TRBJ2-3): ETGVTQSPTHLIKTRGQQVTLRCSSQSGHNTVSWYQQALGQGPQFIFQYYREEENGRGNFPPRFSGLQFPNYSSELNVNALELDDSALYLCASSLKVGWGGRASTDTQYFGPGTRLTVL.